This entry lists 27 T cell receptor beta chains sequenced from one sample in a study of sequential checkpoint blockade in melanoma. Sequencing was performed with immunoSEQ multiplex PCR; in TCRdb, only in-frame clones are kept and a portion is missing. The table shows around 10,000 clones, with about 80% occurring only once. The sample's treatment: randomized to nivolumab then ipilimumab (arm A) or the reverse (arm B). Sequences were derived from CD8+ T cells sorted from blood (inferred from file names), sampled from a patient given nivolumab and ipilimumab in sequence. These receptor sequences come from a human donor with melanoma.

This chain links TRBV10-2 with TRBJ2-7; TRBD1 matches 7 bases. CDR3 length: 13 residues. Germline V CDR1 and CDR2: WSHSY, SAAADI. V lost 6 bases, J lost 5 bases, and 7 bases stayed unmatched. In nucleotides, the CDR3 is TGCGCCAGCAGGTACAGGGGCGGCCACGAGCAGTACTTC. Its translation: CASRYRGGHEQYF.

This sequence joins TRBV7-9 and TRBJ2-7; tentative D call: TRBD1 (5 bases). CDR1 is SEHNR, CDR2 FQNEAQ, per germline (reference sequence). The CDR3 spans 15 residues. The ends were cut back, 1 base at V and 6 bases at J, with 16 bases in the middle. The chain's CDR3 is CASSLEGQARREQYF. The CDR3 nucleotides are TGTGCCAGCAGCTTAGAGGGGCAGGCAAGGCGCGAGCAGTACTTC.

J is TRBJ2-7 and V is TRBV5-6, with D unresolved. Per germline, CDR1 SGHDT and CDR2 YYEEEE. Deletions cut 0 bases from V and 2 bases from J, with 12 bases between. The CDR3 consists of 15 residues. In DNA form, the CDR3 reads TGTGCCAGCAGCTTGGTGGCTGGCGGTCCCTACGAGCAGTACTTC. Translated, it gives CASSLVAGGPYEQYF.

The V call is TRBV19, the J call TRBJ1-2, with 10 bases fitting TRBD1. Germline values: CDR1 LNHDA, CDR2 SQIVND (reference sequence). J gave up 13 bases and V 4 bases, and 6 bases lay outside the gene matches. CDR3 length equals 12 residues. The CDR3 DNA reads as TGTGCCAGTAGTAATCGACAGGGGGCATTCACCTTC. Translation gives CASSNRQGAFTF.

The table lists this clone with a count of one. The chain is built from TRBV7-9 and TRBJ1-1; tentative D call: TRBD1 (6 bases). The CDR3 totals 12 residues. Between the trimmed V and J ends, which lost 5 bases and 7 bases, there was a span of 11 bases. The germline gives CDR1 SEHNR, CDR2 FQNEAQ (reference sequence). The CDR3 DNA reads as TGTGCCAGCAGCCAACAGGGCGATGAAGCTTTCTTT. Its protein product is CASSQQGDEAFF.

This clone was detected once. Written as DNA, the CDR3 is TGTGCCAGTAGTATCTCAGAGAACACTGAAGCTTTCTTT. Encoded protein: CASSISENTEAFF. This chain joins TRBV19 and TRBJ1-1; D gene unclear. This CDR3 has 13 amino acids. Germline assignment: CDR1 LNHDA and CDR2 SQIVND (reference sequence). Trimming cost V 3 bases and J 1 base, with 6 bases left between them.

The chain recombines TRBV25-1 with TRBJ2-3, with TRBD1 matching 10 bases. The CDR3 extends over 12 amino acids. Trimming cost V 4 bases and J 9 bases; bases outside gene matches: 1. Germline V lookup: CDR1 MGHDK, CDR2 SYGVNS. CDR3 amino acids: CASSGTGGTQYF. The CDR3, as DNA: TGTGCCAGCAGTGGGACAGGGGGGACGCAGTATTTT.

This clone was picked up a small number of times. V gene TRBV2 combines with J gene TRBJ2-3; 7 bases map to TRBD2. CDR1 is SNHLY and CDR2 is FYNNEI in the germline V gene. Germline trimming cut 11 bases from V and 2 bases from J; bases unmatched to any gene: 10. The CDR3 spans 14 residues. The CDR3 DNA reads as TGTGCCGAGTGGAGGCGGGAGCACACAGATACGCAGTATTTT. As protein: CAEWRREHTDTQYF.

The chain employs TRBV7-8 and TRBJ1-2; 10 bases fit TRBD1. CDR3 length: 16 amino acids. V was clipped by 4 bases and J by 0 bases; unmatched bases: 5. CDR1 is SGHVS and CDR2 is FQNEAQ in the germline V gene. CDR3 DNA: TGTGCCAGCAGCTCCGACAGGGGGCGAGCTAACTATGGCTACACCTTC. Translation gives CASSSDRGRANYGYTF.

The chain carries TRBV4-3 and TRBJ2-2; 10 positions agree with TRBD2. V lost 0 bases to trimming and J lost 8 bases; unmatched junction nucleotides: 3. Per the germline V gene, CDR1 is LGHNA and CDR2 is YSLEER. The CDR3 has 15 residues. CDR3 protein: CASSQDTSGMGELFF. CDR3 nucleotides: TGCGCCAGCAGCCAAGATACTAGCGGGATGGGGGAGCTGTTTTTT.

The chain's CDR3 is CASSVGGPNTEAFF. Written as DNA, the CDR3 is TGTGCCAGCAGTGTGGGGGGGCCGAACACTGAAGCTTTCTTT. The V and J genes are TRBV2 and TRBJ1-1; weak D call: TRBD1 (6 bases). The CDR3 contains 14 residues. Per the germline V gene, CDR1 is SNHLY and CDR2 is FYNNEI. Trimming took 4 bases from V and 1 from J, leaving 10 bases between them.

By sample fraction, this clone is medium-sized. This chain joins TRBV4-3 and TRBJ2-7, with D perhaps TRBD2 (5 bases). Germline CDR1 and CDR2: LGHNA and YSLEER. The V and J ends lost 1 base and 5 bases respectively, with 15 bases between them. The CDR3 has 15 residues. The CDR3 loop reads CASSQGAGSGDEQYF. The CDR3, as DNA: TGCGCCAGCAGCCAAGGGGCCGGGTCCGGGGACGAGCAGTACTTC.

The rearrangement uses TRBV9 and TRBJ2-1; 7 bases line up with TRBD1. Losses at the gene ends were 0 bases for V and 7 bases for J; bases not matched to a gene: 7. Germline CDR1 reads SGDLS; CDR2 reads YYNGEE. This CDR3 contains 15 residues. In DNA form, the CDR3 reads TGTGCCAGCAGCGTAGAGGGACAGATGAAAAATGAGCAGTTCTTC. The encoded protein is CASSVEGQMKNEQFF.

This clone was counted a single time. The rearrangement uses TRBV6-5 and TRBJ2-7; TRBD2 matches at 8 bases. V gave up 0 bases and J gave up 6 bases; unmatched junction bases: 10. The CDR3 is 16 amino acids. The germline V gene has CDR1 MNHEY and CDR2 SVGAGI. CDR3 residues: CASSYSSGGTRSEQYF. In nucleotides, the CDR3 is TGTGCCAGCAGTTACTCGAGCGGGGGCACGCGCTCCGAGCAGTACTTC.

The rearrangement joins TRBV7-8 to TRBJ2-7, with D possibly TRBD2 on 5 matching bases. Germline assignment: CDR1 SGHVS and CDR2 FQNEAQ. This CDR3 spans 13 amino acids. Trimming shortened V by 0 bases and J by 6 bases, and 9 bases separated the two germline ends. The CDR3 region is CASSLAASSEQYF. The DNA for the CDR3 is TGTGCCAGCAGCTTAGCTGCTAGCTCCGAGCAGTACTTC.

This chain connects TRBV19 to TRBJ1-1, with a tentative D call TRBD1 (5 bases). Germline values: CDR1 LNHDA, CDR2 SQIVND (reference sequence). The V end was cut by 7 bases, the J end by 0 bases, with 21 bases between. The CDR3 runs to 17 residues. The CDR3 DNA sequence: TGTGCCAGTACCGCGGGGGTTTTTGGGGCCATGAACACTGAAGCTTTCTTT. Its translation: CASTAGVFGAMNTEAFF. The variable domain in full, completed from reference TRBV19 and TRBJ1-1, reads DGGITQSPKYLFRKEGQNVTLSCEQNLNHDAMYWYRQDPGQGLRLIYYSQIVNDFQKGDIAEGYSVSREKKESFPLTVTSAQKNPTAFYLCASTAGVFGAMNTEAFFGQGTRLTVV.

The chain carries TRBV27 and TRBJ2-7, with TRBD1 identical over 8 bases. Losses at the gene ends were 6 bases for V and 2 bases for J; bases not matched to a gene: 9. The CDR3 has 15 residues. From germline, CDR1 is MNHEY and CDR2 SMNVEV (reference sequence). CDR3 sequence (DNA): TGTGCCAGCAGCCCGACAGGACAGGGCCCCTACGAGCAGTACTTC. It translates to CASSPTGQGPYEQYF.

The J gene is TRBJ2-2, the V gene TRBV9; TRBD2 aligns across 7 bases. V lost 4 bases, J lost 1 base, and 10 bases stayed unmatched. Germline loops: CDR1 SGDLS, CDR2 YYNGEE. The CDR3 loop spans 17 amino acids. DNA for the CDR3: TGTGCCAGCAGCCATCGTATAGCGGGCGAGAACACCGGGGAGCTGTTTTTT. Translated, it gives CASSHRIAGENTGELFF.

The V gene is TRBV4-1, the J gene TRBJ2-7, with 8 bases matching TRBD2. The germline CDR1 and CDR2 sequences are MGHRA and YSYEKL. The length of the CDR3 is 16 residues. V lost 4 bases, J lost 0 bases, and 8 bases stayed unmatched. Written as DNA, the CDR3 is TGCGCCAGCAGCCGAGAAGCGGGGGAACCCTCCTACGAGCAGTACTTC. Translating it yields CASSREAGEPSYEQYF.

This chain connects TRBV9 to TRBJ2-5, with a tentative D call TRBD2 (6 bases). Trimming cost V 3 bases and J 5 bases, with 17 bases left between them. Per the germline V gene, CDR1 is SGDLS and CDR2 is YYNGEE. The CDR3 consists of 15 residues. The DNA for the CDR3 is TGTGCCAGCAGCGCCGGGACTGGCCGGTTGGAGACCCAGTACTTC. This gives the protein CASSAGTGRLETQYF.

The genes are TRBV5-4 and TRBJ2-7; 8 positions agree with TRBD2. V gave up 4 bases and J gave up 2 bases; unmatched junction bases: 5. From germline, CDR1 is SGHNT and CDR2 YYREEE (reference sequence). The CDR3 contains 14 residues. CDR3 nucleotide sequence: TGTGCCAGCAGCCCCGGGGGGGCGGCCTACGAGCAGTACTTC. Its protein is CASSPGGAAYEQYF.

Regarding this clone: At one end the junction does not follow the germline gene, possibly because of a read error. V and J are TRBV12-5 and TRBJ1-2; 7 bases align to TRBD1. From germline, CDR1 is LGHNT and CDR2 FRNRAP. This CDR3 comprises 13 residues. CDR3 DNA: TGTGCTAGTGGTTTGGGGACAGGCTATGGCCACACCTTC. Its protein is CASGLGTGYGHTF.

The rearrangement links TRBV9 to TRBJ2-3, with 12 bases lining up with TRBD1. Germline values: CDR1 SGDLS, CDR2 YYNGEE. The junction had 9 bases not matched to a gene; V was cut back by 4 bases and J by 6 bases. CDR3 length equals 16 residues. The CDR3 loop reads CASSQGDRGRVDTQYF. The CDR3 DNA sequence: TGTGCCAGCAGCCAAGGGGACAGGGGGCGCGTCGATACGCAGTATTTT.

This chain joins TRBV19 and TRBJ2-1, with D possibly being TRBD1 (5 bases). CDR3 length: 17 amino acids. Germline-derived CDR1 and CDR2 are LNHDA and SQIVND (reference sequence). V was shortened by 0 bases and J by 0 bases, with 12 bases between the two germline ends. The CDR3 is CASSIDWGGISYNEQFF. The DNA of the CDR3 is TGTGCCAGTAGTATAGATTGGGGCGGCATCTCCTACAATGAGCAGTTCTTC.

There are a few counts of this clone. V and J are TRBV10-3 and TRBJ1-1, with TRBD1 as a possible D gene (5 bases). Trimming left V 0 bases short and J 1 base short, with 15 bases between. The CDR3 loop spans 17 amino acids. Germline V gene lookup returns CDR1 ENHRY and CDR2 SYGVKD. The CDR3 spells CAISESGGVGGNTEAFF. CDR3 nucleotides: TGTGCCATCAGTGAGTCGGGGGGTGTCGGGGGGAACACTGAAGCTTTCTTT.

This clone was detected a few times. The J gene is TRBJ1-4, the V gene TRBV13; a weak D match, TRBD1 (5 bases). The germline gives CDR1 PRHDT, CDR2 FYEKMQ (reference sequence). Deletions cut 5 bases from V and 4 bases from J, with 11 bases between. This CDR3 spans 14 amino acids. The CDR3 spells CASSPRQSNEKLFF. The CDR3 DNA sequence: TGTGCCAGCAGCCCCCGACAGAGTAATGAAAAACTGTTTTTT.

This rearrangement joins TRBV6-1 to TRBJ1-1; D remains ambiguous. The germline gives CDR1 MNHNS, CDR2 SASEGT. This CDR3 is built from 11 residues. V dropped 8 bases and J dropped 9 bases, with 13 bases sitting between them. CDR3 protein: CASPAGGKAFF. The CDR3 DNA is TGTGCCAGCCCTGCGGGTGGTAAAGCTTTCTTT.